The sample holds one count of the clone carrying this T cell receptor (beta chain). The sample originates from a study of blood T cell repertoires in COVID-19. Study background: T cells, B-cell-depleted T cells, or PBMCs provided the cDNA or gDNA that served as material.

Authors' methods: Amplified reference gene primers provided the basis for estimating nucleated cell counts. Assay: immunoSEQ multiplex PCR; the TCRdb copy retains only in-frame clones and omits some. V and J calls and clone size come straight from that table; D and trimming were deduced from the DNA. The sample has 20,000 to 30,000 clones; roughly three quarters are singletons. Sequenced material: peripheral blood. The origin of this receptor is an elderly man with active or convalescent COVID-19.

Here the CDR3 DNA reads TGTGCCAGCAGTATCCGGGGACTAGCGGTGAACACCGGGGAGCTGTTTTTT. As protein: CASSIRGLAVNTGELFF. The V gene is TRBV28, the J gene TRBJ2-2; 11 bases agree with TRBD2. V was pared by 5 bases and J by 1 base, with 6 bases of the junction left unmatched. Germline V gene data show CDR1 as MDHEN and CDR2 as SYDVKM. This CDR3 contains 17 residues.